What follows describes a single T cell receptor beta chain. What this receptor recognizes is not known. Base-call qualities are not available, and no considerably larger clone is one nucleotide away. Patients with hyperthyroidism were aged 18 to 65 years, had been newly diagnosed, and had a disease duration of less than 2 months. Anyone with other autoimmune diseases, uncontrolled infections, pregnancy or lactation was excluded from the study. Clinical symptoms, serum thyroxine, TRAb, thyroid ultrasound and orbital computed tomography were used for diagnosis. Total RNA was extracted using Trizol reagent, and RNA quality was checked on an Agilent 2100 Bioanalyzer. As encoded in the germline V gene (reference sequence), CDR1 is DFQATT while CDR2 is SNEGSKA. V is cut by 6 bases and J by 1 base, and the space between the germline ends is 18 bases. Spanning cysteine to phenylalanine, the CDR3 consists of 15 amino acids. The read is trimmed to its CDR3 DNA, 45 bases read in frame from base 1.

For repertoire sequencing, the TCR beta CDR3 regions were amplified from RNA transcripts. HTBI primers and the Qiagen OneStep RT-PCR kit were used in a first-round RT-PCR, which was followed by a second-round multiplex PCR, size selection and purification. Libraries were sequenced on an Illumina HiSeq2000 using paired-end 100 bp reads. On the study's bioinformatics: SOAPnuke was used to process the reads, throwing out any read that had adapters, had uncalled bases, had a mean Phred below 15, or lacked an exact constant-primer or identifier match. High-quality paired reads were merged with COPE v1.2.5. Each unique nucleotide sequence was defined as a clonotype, and clonotypes were aligned to IMGT TRB V, D and J references with MiTCR v1.1. The analysis was limited to V-J combinations with a frequency above 0.0001, which together covered around 99% of the repertoires. A TCR clonal expansion and chaos score per V-J combination was defined as the ratio of F50 clonal expansion to chaos observed in the TCRdist matrix. Features were reduced by Welch's t-statistics and random forest to roughly 14 V-J combinations, which fed a naive Bayes classifier. The similarity between thyroid and blood repertoires was quantified using the Morisita-Horn index. Using fastp trimming at Q25 and MiXCR clonotype assembly, TCRdb reanalyzed the public sequencing data and kept in-frame beta chains. Rows with one shared CDR3 protein collapse into an entry with the most common genes and DNA. TCRdb assigned the V and J calls; the authors' analysis was not used. The sample profile shows around 1,000,000 distinct CDR3 sequences; about 40% of them were found once. The ten largest clones take up 11% of the sample.

This sample stems from a study of Graves' ophthalmopathy and Graves' hyperthyroidism (dated by TCRdb to 2016 to 2019). At the level of the whole study: Hyperthyroidism was defined as stable when no progression to ophthalmopathy occurred within 18 months of follow-up. The study used signatures of the TCR beta repertoire to tell Graves' ophthalmopathy apart from Graves' hyperthyroidism and to predict which patients would progress to ophthalmopathy. In total, around 140 blood samples were TCR-sequenced: 40 to 45 ophthalmopathy, approximately 75 hyperthyroidism and roughly 17 hyperthyroidism-to-ophthalmopathy patients. To explore V-J signatures that distinguish ophthalmopathy from hyperthyroidism, a discovery set of more than 90 patients was enrolled, made up of 43 with ophthalmopathy and fewer than 60 with stable hyperthyroidism. For independent validation, a separate cohort was made up of 18 to 20 hyperthyroidism patients plus 17 patients who later progressed from hyperthyroidism to ophthalmopathy. In over 5 hyperthyroidism patients, the T-cell repertoire of thyroid tissue was compared with the T-cell repertoire of blood. After sampling, hyperthyroidism patients received methimazole starting at 30 mg daily, and ophthalmopathy patients received high-dose intravenous methylprednisolone. General study outcomes and caveats: Sample size was not predetermined statistically, and investigators were not blinded to group allocation. In validation, the model predicted ophthalmopathy progression with less than 71% sensitivity and around 72% specificity; roughly 11 predicted patients were CT-confirmed with GO in a median of about 7.1 months. Most expanded thyroid clonotypes with a frequency above 0.001 also appeared in blood, which suggests that blood repertoires may reflect the immune response in the thyroid. In cross-validation, the 13-signature model distinguished ophthalmopathy from stable hyperthyroidism with about 90% sensitivity and around 81% specificity, and in the test set the corresponding values were about 80% and 75%.

The sequencing sample was made of peripheral blood or thyroid tissue (not recorded which). The clonotype was recovered from an adult man with Graves' hyperthyroidism. The rearranged segments are TRBV20-1 and TRBJ1-1, and possibly TRBD1, on 5 matching bases. The CDR3 protein: CSAHAGTSANTEAFF. The nucleotide sequence reads as follows: TGCAGTGCACACGCCGGGACTAGCGCGAACACTGAAGCTTTCTTT.